This TCR beta chain was sequenced in a study of shared clonotypes between healthy human individuals. Whole-study results and caveats: Among donors, clonotype sharing was expected to be affected by sequencing depth. Lower generation probabilities were found for non-shared clonotypes than for those shared by all four donors. Sharing across several donors was seen in 5% to 5.5% of naive CD4 clonotypes.

Turning to this clone: Its antigen is currently unknown.

Germline V gene lookup returns CDR1 GTSNPN and CDR2 SVGIG (reference sequence). V lost 0 bases and J lost 1, with 6 bases in between. The CDR3 covers 14 residues. Assay runs were performed at deep level. Repertoires were generated with immunoSEQ multiplex PCR, while TCRdb's copy carries only in-frame clones and drops some. The data show 2,500,000 or so clones, approximately 92% seen once. V is TRBV30 and J is TRBJ2-2; D remains ambiguous. This sequence originates from a young man in good health. The sample taken for sequencing was naive CD4+ T cells sorted from blood. Documented subset: CD45RA+ positively selected. The CDR3, as DNA: TGTGCCTGGAGTGTTAACCAGAACACCGGGGAGCTGTTTTTT. This gives the protein CAWSVNQNTGELFF. The full variable domain, rest sourced from reference TRBV30 and TRBJ2-2, is SQTIHQWPATLVQPVGSPLSLECTVEGTSNPNLYWYRQAAGRGLQLLFYSVGIGQISSEVPQNLSASRPQDRQFILSSKKLLLSDSGFYLCAWSVNQNTGELFFGEGSRLTVL.